Listed below are T cell receptor beta chains from one sample, sequenced in a study of shared clonotypes between healthy human individuals. Only in-frame clones appear in the TCRdb table, and some are missing; sequencing was by immunoSEQ multiplex PCR. The table has more than 2,000,000 clones, over 85% seen once; the top ten hold 0.11% to 0.15%. The sequenced sample consisted of naive CD4+ T cells sorted from blood. Receptors originate from a man aged 18-30 years in good health. Each CDR3 is given with its conserved first and last residue. D genes are given only for firm matches. Not every row has a clone size; where given, it reads once, few, many or a size class.

TRBJ2-3 | . | TRBV11-2 | TRBD1 | TGTGCCAGCAGCTTAGACAGGGGGCAGGTAGATACGCAGTATTTT | CASSLDRGQVDTQYF
TRBJ1-3 | . | TRBV4-2 | TRBD1 | TGTGCCAGCAGCCAAACCCTGGACAGGGTTGGAAACACCATATATTTT | CASSQTLDRVGNTIYF
TRBJ2-7 | once | TRBV28 | . | TGTGCCAGCAGCGCAAACTCGCCGGGTCTACGCTACGAGCAGTACTTC | CASSANSPGLRYEQYF
TRBJ2-5 | . | TRBV5-1 | TRBD2 | TGCGCCAGCAGCTTGGGGACAGTGGGACTAGCGGGAGCCGAGTACTTC | CASSLGTVGLAGAEYF
TRBJ2-2 | . | TRBV6-1 | . | TGTGCCAGCAGTGTTGGGACACCGGGCGAGCTGTTTTTT | CASSVGTPGELFF
TRBJ1-5 | . | TRBV27 | . | TGTGCCAGCAGTTACGGGGGACTAGGCAATCAGCCCCAGCATTTT | CASSYGGLGNQPQHF
TRBJ2-6 | . | TRBV18 | . | TGTGCCAGCTCACCTCCCCCCCCGTCCTCTGGGGCCAACGTCCTGACTTTC | CASSPPPPSSGANVLTF
TRBJ1-1 | . | TRBV18 | . | TGTGCCAGCTCACCACCTCAAGGGTCGCGTACTGAAGCTTTCTTT | CASSPPQGSRTEAFF
TRBJ2-1 | . | TRBV11-1 | . | TGTGCCAGCAGCCCGCCACCTGACAGTAATGAGCAGTTCTTC | CASSPPPDSNEQFF
TRBJ1-3 | . | TRBV10-3 | TRBD1 | TGTGCCATCAAGGTCGGGCAGGGGGCCTCTGGAAACACCATATATTTT | CAIKVGQGASGNTIYF
TRBJ2-7 | once | TRBV7-2 | TRBD1 | TGTGCCAGCAGCACCAGGGGGCCCTCCCCCTACGAGCAGTACTTC | CASSTRGPSPYEQYF
TRBJ2-7 | . | TRBV7-2 | . | TGTGCCAGCAGCTTAAAGGCGGCGTACGAGCAGTACTTC | CASSLKAAYEQYF
TRBJ1-1 | few | TRBV6-5 | TRBD1 | TGTGCCAGCAGTCGGGGACAGCTGAACACTGAAGCTTTCTTT | CASSRGQLNTEAFF
TRBJ2-7 | . | TRBV9 | TRBD2 | TGTGCCAGCAGCGCCGGACTAGCGATGTACGAGCAGTACTTC | CASSAGLAMYEQYF
TRBJ2-3 | . | TRBV7-2 | TRBD2 | TGTGCCAGCAGCTTAGCAGGCGGGAGCAGGTATTCAACAGATACGCAGTATTTT | CASSLAGGSRYSTDTQYF
TRBJ2-3 | . | TRBV5-1 | . | TGCGCCAGCAGCTTAGCTTCCGGGAGTACGGGCACAGATACGCAGTATTTT | CASSLASGSTGTDTQYF